Presented here are 12 T cell receptor beta chains from one specimen sequenced in a study of OX40 agonist ivuxolimab in advanced cancers. Here immunoSEQ multiplex PCR was the method, and the copy in TCRdb shows in-frame clones only, minus some. The repertoire includes 30,000 or so clones, roughly 91% of them detected once, and 9.4% sits in the top ten. This sample comprised CD4+ or CD8+ T cells sorted from blood, obtained in a trial of the OX40 agonist ivuxolimab. These receptors all stem from an adult with an advanced solid tumor such as melanoma, head and neck, liver or kidney cancer.

The V call is TRBV11-2, the J call TRBJ1-2; weak D call: TRBD1 (6 bases). The CDR3 is made up of 15 amino acids. CDR1 is SGHAT, CDR2 FQNNGV, per germline. V was pared by 0 bases and J by 3 bases, with 11 bases between. CDR3 DNA: TGTGCCAGCAGCTTAGAACCGGGGGCGGACTATGGCTACACCTTC. Translating gives CASSLEPGADYGYTF.

The chain links TRBV19 to TRBJ1-1, with D unclear. The CDR3 runs 12 residues. Germline lookup yields CDR1 LNHDA and CDR2 SQIVND (reference sequence). V was cut by 4 bases and J by 4 bases, with 7 bases left in between. The CDR3: CASSRRPTEAFF. CDR3 bases: TGTGCCAGTAGTAGGCGACCCACTGAAGCTTTCTTT. Filled out from reference TRBV19 and TRBJ1-1, the complete variable domain reads DGGITQSPKYLFRKEGQNVTLSCEQNLNHDAMYWYRQDPGQGLRLIYYSQIVNDFQKGDIAEGYSVSREKKESFPLTVTSAQKNPTAFYLCASSRRPTEAFFGQGTRLTVV.

In regard to this clone: Germline is not matched at one junction end, which may reflect a read error. This chain joins TRBV7-2 and TRBJ1-3; D uncertain. This CDR3 is built from 14 residues. CDR1 is SGHTA, CDR2 FQGNSA, per germline. CDR3 sequence reads: CASSLAPAGNTIYF. In DNA, the CDR3 is TGTGCCAGCAGCTTAGCCCCAGCTGGGAACACCATATATTTT.

This clone was seen just once. The gene calls are TRBV30 and TRBJ1-2; tentatively, D is TRBD1 (6 bases). From germline, CDR1 is GTSNPN and CDR2 SVGIG (reference sequence). V lost 2 bases to trimming and J lost 5 bases, with 12 bases between them. This CDR3 contains 13 residues. CDR3 loop: CAWSNRVGYGYTF. For the CDR3, the DNA is TGTGCCTGGAGTAACAGGGTGGGATATGGCTACACCTTC.

This chain uses TRBV19 with TRBJ1-1, with TRBD1 matching over 8 bases. The V segment lost 1 base and the J segment 3 bases; nucleotides outside the gene matches: 4. The germline CDR1 and CDR2 sequences are LNHDA and SQIVND (reference sequence). The length of the CDR3 is 15 residues. CDR3 bases: TGTGCCAGTAGTATAGGGACAGGGAGGTACACTGAAGCTTTCTTT. Translation: CASSIGTGRYTEAFF.

A few counts support this clone. J is TRBJ2-7 and V is TRBV4-2; 8 nucleotides line up with TRBD1. The CDR3 length is 16 residues. V dropped 0 bases and J dropped 0; count of bases not matched to a gene: 4. Looked up from germline, CDR1 is LGHNA and CDR2 is YNFKEQ. CDR3 sequence reads: CASSQEPGTGSYEQYF. DNA for the CDR3: TGTGCCAGCAGCCAAGAACCGGGGACAGGCTCCTACGAGCAGTACTTC.

The chain combines TRBV5-1 with TRBJ2-2; possible D gene TRBD1, 6 bases. This CDR3 is built from 15 residues. Germline V gene sequence: CDR1 SGHRS, CDR2 YFSETQ. V dropped 6 bases and J dropped 7 bases, with 19 bases sitting between them. The CDR3 is CASKSTGHGSGELFF. The CDR3 DNA is TGCGCCAGCAAATCGACAGGACATGGGAGCGGGGAGCTGTTTTTT.

The rearrangement uses TRBV27 and TRBJ2-2; D remains ambiguous. Trimming removed 4 bases at V and 6 bases at J, with 12 bases between. The CDR3 is 14 amino acids. Germline lookup yields CDR1 MNHEY and CDR2 SMNVEV (reference sequence). The CDR3 nucleotides are TGTGCCAGCAGTTATAGAGGAGTCCCCGGGGAGCTGTTTTTT. Translated: CASSYRGVPGELFF.

The chain is built from TRBV6-1 and TRBJ2-5; D ambiguous. Germline V gives CDR1 MNHNS, CDR2 SASEGT. Trimming pared 4 bases from V and 5 bases from J, leaving 17 bases between. The CDR3 runs to 15 residues. In DNA, the CDR3 is TGTGCCAGCAGTGGTTACCCCCTCCCTGGGGAGACCCAGTACTTC. As protein: CASSGYPLPGETQYF.

This clone was seen a few times. This sequence joins TRBV13 and TRBJ2-2; D possibly uses TRBD1 or TRBD2 (6 bases each). V lost 7 bases and J lost 3, with 18 bases in between. The CDR3 has 16 amino acids. Germline assignment: CDR1 PRHDT and CDR2 FYEKMQ (reference sequence). The CDR3 spells CASTPSKGGDTGELFF. For the CDR3, the DNA is TGTGCCAGCACCCCATCCAAGGGGGGAGACACCGGGGAGCTGTTTTTT.

The V and J genes are TRBV29-1 and TRBJ2-7; no definite D call. CDR3 size: 12 residues. Trimming removed 0 bases from V and 7 bases from J, with 10 bases in between. The germline V gene encodes CDR1 SQVTM and CDR2 ANQGSEA. CDR3 nucleotides: TGCAGCGTTGAAGATCTTGGAATTGAGCAGTACTTC. Its protein product is CSVEDLGIEQYF.

V and J are TRBV2 and TRBJ1-2; D uncertain. Germline values: CDR1 SNHLY, CDR2 FYNNEI. CDR3 length equals 13 residues. The ends were cut back, 0 bases at V and 8 bases at J, with 10 bases in the middle. CDR3 amino acids: CASSEAPSFGYTF. The CDR3, as DNA: TGTGCCAGCAGTGAAGCGCCCAGTTTCGGCTACACCTTC.